The 5 T cell receptor beta chains below all came from one sample that was sequenced in a study of T cells in Graves' hyperthyroidism and ophthalmopathy. TCR beta CDR3 regions were amplified from RNA. HTBI primers drove first-round RT-PCR of the TCR CDR3. In TCRdb, the multiplex PCR reads were re-called with MiXCR into one record per CDR3 protein. Of 250,000 to 350,000 distinct CDR3 sequences in the sample, roughly 15% were seen once. Sequences were obtained from blood. Receptor source: a man aged 30 to 39 with Graves' hyperthyroidism.

This clonotype was seen at least ten times. The chain links TRBV6-1 to TRBJ2-5; tentatively, D is TRBD1 or TRBD2 (6 bases each). The CDR3 is 12 residues long. Germline CDR1 reads MNHNS; CDR2 reads SASEGT. Trimming cost V 5 bases and J 4 bases, with 8 bases left between them. The DNA for the CDR3 is TGTGCCAGCAGTAGGGGGGCAGAGACCCAGTACTTC. As protein: CASSRGAETQYF.

The chain uses TRBV20-1 and TRBJ2-7; TRBD2 matches 9 bases. V was pared by 5 bases and J by 3 bases, with 5 bases of the junction left unmatched. Germline V CDR1 and CDR2: DFQATT, SNEGSKA (reference sequence). The CDR3 extends over 13 amino acids. CDR3 nucleotides: TGCAGTGCTGGACTAGCGAGTAGCTACGAGCAGTACTTC. This translates into CSAGLASSYEQYF.

This clonotype showed up many times. The chain carries TRBV2 and TRBJ1-5; 8 nucleotides align to TRBD1. The CDR3 length is 13 residues. The germline gives CDR1 SNHLY, CDR2 FYNNEI. V shed 6 bases, J shed 7 bases, and the junction held 5 bases outside the gene matches. In DNA form, the CDR3 reads TGTGCCAGCAGCGGGACAGGCGTCCAGCCCCAGCATTTT. This codes for CASSGTGVQPQHF.

This clonotype occurred many times. V is TRBV3-1 and J is TRBJ2-1, with TRBD2 identical over 14 bases. The CDR3 is 15 amino acids. The trim removed 4 bases at V and 9 bases at J, leaving 5 bases unmatched. Germline V gives CDR1 LGHDT, CDR2 YNNKEL (reference sequence). CDR3 loop: CASSPGLAGVSEQFF. The CDR3 region has the DNA TGTGCCAGCAGCCCGGGACTAGCGGGAGTCAGTGAGCAGTTCTTC.

This clonotype was seen only a few times. DNA of the CDR3: TGTGCCAGCAGACCCCCACTGGGGGGCTACACCTTC. Translated, it gives CASRPPLGGYTF. The chain links TRBV28 to TRBJ1-2; D gene uncertain. The CDR3 has 12 residues. Between the trimmed V and J ends, which lost 6 bases and 8 bases, there was a span of 13 bases. Germline lookup yields CDR1 MDHEN and CDR2 SYDVKM.